The T cell receptor beta chain under discussion was sequenced for a study of shared clonotypes between healthy human individuals. Study-wide findings and caveats: The sole specimen, blood, was sampled, and tissue repertoires likely differ. What rarefaction showed was incomplete sorted-subset sequencing despite large depth.

For every subset, genomic DNA was evenly distributed across several immunoSEQ plates. Assay: immunoSEQ multiplex PCR; the TCRdb copy retains only in-frame clones and omits some. In the table there are 2 million to 2.5 million clones, 90% to 96% of which are singletons. Memory CD4+ cells were the fraction left after CD45RA+ naive selection. Note on this clone: Its antigen is as yet unknown.

The sequencing sample was made of naive CD4+ T cells sorted from blood. Subset meaning: CD45RA+ positively selected. This sequence was found in a man aged 18 to 35 in good health.

The CDR3 bases are TGTGCCAGCCAATCTAGTTATGGAGTCAATGAGCAGTTCTTC. This encodes CASQSSYGVNEQFF. This chain joins TRBV2 and TRBJ2-1; D unclear. V lost 8 bases, J lost 6 bases, and 17 bases lay in between. The germline V gene encodes CDR1 SNHLY and CDR2 FYNNEI. The CDR3 runs 14 residues. Based on the CDR3 plus reference TRBV2 and TRBJ2-1, the full variable domain is EPEVTQTPSHQVTQMGQEVILRCVPISNHLYFYWYRQILGQKVEFLVSFYNNEISEKSEIFDDQFSVERPDGSNFTLKIRSTKLEDSAMYFCASQSSYGVNEQFFGPGTRLTVL.